One and the same sample provided the 23 T cell receptor beta chains below, sequenced in a study of blood T cell repertoires in COVID-19. Using immunoSEQ multiplex PCR, the repertoire was profiled, and TCRdb retains in-frame clones only, with some absent. The sample comprises about 25,000 clones, roughly 80% of which are singletons, and 1.8% rests with the top ten. Sequencing input: peripheral blood. Source of these receptors: a man of 80 years or more with active or convalescent COVID-19.

This chain joins TRBV12-3 or TRBV12-4 and TRBJ2-7, with D unclear. Deletions cut 0 bases from V and 6 bases from J, with 9 bases between. This CDR3 comprises 13 residues. DNA for the CDR3: TGTGCCAGCAGTTTAGCAGCGCGGAGCGAGCAGTACTTC. Its translation is CASSLAARSEQYF.

This clone was seen a few times. The J gene is TRBJ2-1, the V gene TRBV6-2 or TRBV6-3, with 8 positions matching TRBD2. CDR1 MNHEY and CDR2 SVGEGT come from the germline V gene. The CDR3 contains 16 residues. Trimming at V came to 0 bases and at J to 8 bases, leaving 9 bases not matched to a gene. The CDR3 here is CASSYSPSGSLYEQFF. Here the CDR3 DNA reads TGTGCCAGCAGTTACTCTCCGAGCGGGAGTCTTTATGAGCAGTTCTTC.

The gene calls are TRBV19 and TRBJ2-3, with D hard to call. The V end lost 9 bases, the J end lost 0 bases, and 16 bases lay between the germline ends. In germline, CDR1 is LNHDA, CDR2 SQIVND (reference sequence). The CDR3 contains 15 residues. The CDR3 coding sequence is TGTGCCAGCCGCAGCCAGGCAGCAAGCACAGATACGCAGTATTTT. It is translated as CASRSQAASTDTQYF.

This chain connects TRBV6-5 to TRBJ2-7, with TRBD2 as a possible D gene (6 bases). Germline V gene lookup returns CDR1 MNHEY and CDR2 SVGAGI. Trimming cost V 3 bases and J 3 bases, with 18 bases left between them. The CDR3 length is 16 residues. The CDR3 loop reads CASSYGGRTFSYEQYF. The CDR3 nucleotides read TGTGCCAGCAGTTATGGGGGGAGGACATTTAGCTACGAGCAGTACTTC.

Details on this clone: Other DNA sequences from this sample encode an identical CDR3 as well. The rearrangement links TRBV18 to TRBJ2-7; 7 nucleotides line up with TRBD1. The CDR3 length is 14 residues. V was clipped by 4 bases and J by 0 bases; unmatched bases: 3. Germline CDR1 KGHSH, CDR2 LQKENI. In DNA, the CDR3 is TGTGCCAGCTCACTGGACAGGAGCTCCTACGAGCAGTACTTC. It specifies CASSLDRSSYEQYF.

The chain joins TRBV28 to TRBJ2-7, with D possibly matching TRBD1 (5 bases). Germline loops: CDR1 MDHEN, CDR2 SYDVKM. The CDR3 has 13 residues. With 5 bases removed from V and 1 base from J, the gap between germline ends came to 9 bases. The CDR3 spells CASSKTGSYEQYF. The DNA of the CDR3 is TGTGCCAGCAGTAAAACAGGTTCCTACGAGCAGTACTTC.

The CDR3 loop reads CASRTRTGSYGYTF. CDR3 DNA: TGTGCCAGCAGGACGCGGACAGGGTCCTATGGCTACACCTTC. The chain recombines TRBV28 with TRBJ1-2, with TRBD1 matching 8 bases. V shed 6 bases, J shed 4 bases, and the junction held 7 bases outside the gene matches. The CDR3 extends over 14 amino acids. From germline, CDR1 is MDHEN and CDR2 SYDVKM.

This clone occurred a few times. The rearrangement uses TRBV6-5 and TRBJ1-1; unclear D gene. This CDR3 comprises 14 residues. The V gene lost 5 bases and the J gene lost 0 bases, with 10 bases spanning the gap. CDR1 is MNHEY and CDR2 is SVGAGI in the germline V gene. As DNA, the CDR3 is TGTGCCAGCAGTCTGCATTACATGAACACTGAAGCTTTCTTT. This codes for CASSLHYMNTEAFF.

J is TRBJ1-2 and V is TRBV19; TRBD1 matches 8 bases. This CDR3 has 15 residues. Germline CDR1 reads LNHDA; CDR2 reads SQIVND (reference sequence). Trimming cost V 1 base and J 8 bases; bases outside gene matches: 9. CDR3 in DNA: TGTGCCAGTAGTATAGCTCTGGACAGGGTAGCAGGCTACACCTTC. This gives the protein CASSIALDRVAGYTF.

DNA for the CDR3: TGTGCCAGCAGCCAAGGGTCAGGGGTTTATTCACCCCTCCACTTT. This codes for CASSQGSGVYSPLHF. The chain carries TRBV14 and TRBJ1-6, with a weak D call TRBD1 (6 bases). V gave up 1 base and J gave up 8 bases, with 12 bases separating them. Germline V gene sequence: CDR1 SGHDN, CDR2 FVKESK. CDR3 size: 15 residues.

DNA for the CDR3: TGTGCCAGCTATAGTGGGGGGGGGAACACTGAAGCTTTCTTT. It yields the protein CASYSGGGNTEAFF. The chain combines TRBV27 with TRBJ1-1, with a possible D match to TRBD1 (5 bases). Trimming stripped 8 bases from V and 1 base from J, with 14 bases between. The CDR3 is 14 residues long. CDR1 and CDR2 (germline): MNHEY, SMNVEV (reference sequence).

V and J are TRBV4-2 and TRBJ1-2, with TRBD1 matching over 10 bases. Germline-derived CDR1 and CDR2 are LGHNA and YNFKEQ. The CDR3 is 13 residues long. V was clipped by 1 base and J by 10 bases; unmatched bases: 3. CDR3 loop: CASSQGQGADYTF. The DNA for the CDR3 is TGTGCCAGCAGCCAAGGACAGGGGGCTGACTACACCTTC.

The V gene is TRBV9, the J gene TRBJ1-3; maybe TRBD1 (6 bases). CDR1 is SGDLS, CDR2 YYNGEE, per germline. With 3 bases removed from V and 0 bases from J, the gap between germline ends came to 7 bases. This CDR3 region has 14 residues. Here the CDR3 reads CASSGTDSGNTIYF. The CDR3 DNA reads TGTGCCAGCAGCGGGACAGACTCTGGAAACACCATATATTTT.

This clone was detected only once. CDR3 region: CASSLRDRNSPLHF. The DNA of the CDR3 is TGTGCCAGCAGTCTCCGGGATCGGAATTCACCCCTCCACTTT. The chain has TRBV27 and TRBJ1-6; no definite D call. The CDR3 contains 14 residues. Germline V gene lookup returns CDR1 MNHEY and CDR2 SMNVEV (reference sequence). V lost 5 bases, J lost 7 bases, and 12 bases lay in between.

The rearrangement joins TRBV4-1 to TRBJ1-4; no clear D gene. This CDR3 is built from 13 residues. Germline V gene sequence: CDR1 MGHRA, CDR2 YSYEKL. Trimming removed 3 bases from V and 8 bases from J, with 10 bases in between. Here the CDR3 reads CASSHPGEEKLFF. The CDR3 DNA reads TGCGCCAGCAGCCACCCCGGGGAAGAAAAACTGTTTTTT.

This chain links TRBV6-1 with TRBJ1-2; D ambiguous. This CDR3 contains 17 residues. Looked up from germline, CDR1 is MNHNS and CDR2 is SASEGT. The V gene lost 4 bases and the J gene lost 4 bases, with 22 bases spanning the gap. The CDR3 sequence: CASSAAVGVGTLYGYTF. DNA of the CDR3: TGTGCCAGCAGTGCGGCGGTGGGAGTCGGCACCCTCTATGGCTACACCTTC.

In this sample, this clone turned up a few times. The chain combines TRBV10-3 with TRBJ2-7, with 8 bases identical to TRBD2. The junction had 6 bases not matched to a gene; V was cut back by 5 bases and J by 3 bases. CDR1 ENHRY and CDR2 SYGVKD come from the germline V gene. The CDR3 totals 14 residues. DNA for the CDR3: TGTGCCATCAGTCAGCGGGGGCAGGTCTACGAGCAGTACTTC. Encoded protein: CAISQRGQVYEQYF.

The gene calls are TRBV7-9 and TRBJ1-4; no reliable D call. The CDR3 runs to 16 residues. The germline gives CDR1 SEHNR, CDR2 FQNEAQ (reference sequence). With 3 bases removed from V and 0 bases from J, the gap between germline ends came to 11 bases. This chain's CDR3 is CASSFAASATNEKLFF. As DNA, the CDR3 is TGTGCCAGCAGCTTTGCGGCATCAGCAACTAATGAAAAACTGTTTTTT.

This clone was seen a few times. The V call is TRBV7-3, the J call TRBJ2-1; TRBD2 matches 14 bases. CDR1 and CDR2 from the germline V gene are SGHTA and FQGTGA. The CDR3 consists of 17 residues. V dropped 0 bases and J dropped 6; count of bases not matched to a gene: 4. The CDR3 bases are TGTGCCAGCAGCTTAACCCGACTAGCGGGGGGGCCCAATGAGCAGTTCTTC. It yields the protein CASSLTRLAGGPNEQFF.

The chain recombines TRBV24-1 with TRBJ2-1; perhaps TRBD2 as D (6 bases). This CDR3 region has 14 residues. V was cut by 4 bases and J by 8 bases, with 14 bases left in between. The germline gives CDR1 KGHDR, CDR2 SFDVKD. CDR3 residues: CATSDTRLVDEQFF. CDR3 DNA: TGTGCCACCAGTGACACTAGACTAGTCGATGAGCAGTTCTTC.

This chain joins TRBV9 and TRBJ2-7, with 8 bases fitting TRBD2. Germline V lookup: CDR1 SGDLS, CDR2 YYNGEE. The CDR3 runs to 14 residues. Germline trimming cut 3 bases from V and 4 bases from J; bases unmatched to any gene: 6. CDR3 DNA: TGTGCCAGCAGCGCGACTAGCGCCATTTACGAGCAGTACTTC. Translation gives CASSATSAIYEQYF. The complete variable domain, with remaining parts taken from reference TRBV9 and TRBJ2-7, reads DSGVTQTPKHLITATGQRVTLRCSPRSGDLSVYWYQQSLDQGLQFLIQYYNGEERAKGNILERFSAQQFPDLHSELNLSSLELGDSALYFCASSATSAIYEQYFGPGTRLTVT.

The table lists this clone with a count of one. This chain links TRBV25-1 with TRBJ2-5; TRBD2 might be the D (6 bases). Germline loops: CDR1 MGHDK, CDR2 SYGVNS. CDR3 size: 15 residues. Trimming removed 4 bases at V and 2 bases at J, with 14 bases between. The CDR3 is CASSVGSGSQETQYF. The CDR3, as DNA: TGTGCCAGCAGTGTTGGTAGCGGTAGTCAAGAGACCCAGTACTTC.

This rearrangement joins TRBV7-9 to TRBJ2-1; the match to TRBD1 covers 8 bases. Germline CDR1 and CDR2: SEHNR and FQNEAQ (reference sequence). The J segment lost 9 bases and the V segment lost 11 bases, leaving 9 bases of the junction unmatched. The CDR3 consists of 12 residues. CDR3 sequence: CASRAGGLEQFF. CDR3 in DNA: TGTGCCTCTAGGGCAGGGGGCCTTGAGCAGTTCTTC.